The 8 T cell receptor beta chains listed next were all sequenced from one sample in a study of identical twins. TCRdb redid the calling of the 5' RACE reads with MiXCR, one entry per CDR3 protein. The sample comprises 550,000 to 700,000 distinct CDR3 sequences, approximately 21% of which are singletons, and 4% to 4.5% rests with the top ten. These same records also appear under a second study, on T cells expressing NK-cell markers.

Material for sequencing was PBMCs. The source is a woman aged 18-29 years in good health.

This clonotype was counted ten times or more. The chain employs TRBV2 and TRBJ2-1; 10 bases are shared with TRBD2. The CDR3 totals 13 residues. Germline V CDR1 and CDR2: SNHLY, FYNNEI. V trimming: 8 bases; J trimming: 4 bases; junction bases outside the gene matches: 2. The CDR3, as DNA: TGTGCCAGCGGACTAGCGGTGTACAATGAGCAGTTCTTC. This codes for CASGLAVYNEQFF.

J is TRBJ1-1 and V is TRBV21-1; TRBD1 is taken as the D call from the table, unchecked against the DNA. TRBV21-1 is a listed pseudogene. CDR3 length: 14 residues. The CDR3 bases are TGTGCCAGCAGCAAATCATGCATGGGACCTGAAGCTTTCTTT. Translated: CASSKSCMGPEAFF.

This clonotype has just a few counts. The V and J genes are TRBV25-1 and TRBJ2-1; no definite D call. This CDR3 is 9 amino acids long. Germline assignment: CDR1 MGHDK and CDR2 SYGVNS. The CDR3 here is CPQFDEQFF. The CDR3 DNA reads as TGTCCTCAGTTCGATGAGCAGTTCTTC.

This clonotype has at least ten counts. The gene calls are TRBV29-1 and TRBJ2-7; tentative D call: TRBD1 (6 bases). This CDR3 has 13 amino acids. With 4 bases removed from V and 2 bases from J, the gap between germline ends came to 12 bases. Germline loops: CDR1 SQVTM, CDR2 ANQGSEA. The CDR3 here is CSVVSGQTYEQYF. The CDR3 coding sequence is TGCAGCGTTGTATCCGGACAGACCTACGAGCAGTACTTC.

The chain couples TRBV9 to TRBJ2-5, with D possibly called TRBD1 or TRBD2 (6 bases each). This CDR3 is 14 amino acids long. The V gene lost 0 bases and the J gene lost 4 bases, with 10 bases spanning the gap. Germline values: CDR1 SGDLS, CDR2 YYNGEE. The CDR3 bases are TGTGCCAGCAGCGTAGCGGGGGCCCCAGAGACCCAGTACTTC. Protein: CASSVAGAPETQYF.

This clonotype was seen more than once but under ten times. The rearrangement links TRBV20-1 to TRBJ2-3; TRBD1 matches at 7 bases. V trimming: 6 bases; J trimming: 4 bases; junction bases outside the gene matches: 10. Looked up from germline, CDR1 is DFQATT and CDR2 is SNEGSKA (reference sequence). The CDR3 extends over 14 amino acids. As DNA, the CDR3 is TGCAGTGCCCAACGGACTGACAGGGCAGATACGCAGTATTTT. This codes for CSAQRTDRADTQYF.

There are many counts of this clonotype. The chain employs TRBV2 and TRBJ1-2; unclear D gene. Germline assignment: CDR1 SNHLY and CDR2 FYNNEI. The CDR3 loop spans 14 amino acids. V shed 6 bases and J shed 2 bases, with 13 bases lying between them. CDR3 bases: TGTGCCAGCAGGGGCAGCGGTAACAACTATGGCTACACCTTC. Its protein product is CASRGSGNNYGYTF.

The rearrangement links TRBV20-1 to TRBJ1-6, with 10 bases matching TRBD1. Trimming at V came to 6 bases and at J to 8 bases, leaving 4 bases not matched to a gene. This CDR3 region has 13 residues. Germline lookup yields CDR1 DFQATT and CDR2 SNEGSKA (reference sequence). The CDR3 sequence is CSATGTGDSPLHF. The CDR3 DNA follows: TGCAGTGCCACAGGGACAGGGGATTCACCCCTCCACTTT.